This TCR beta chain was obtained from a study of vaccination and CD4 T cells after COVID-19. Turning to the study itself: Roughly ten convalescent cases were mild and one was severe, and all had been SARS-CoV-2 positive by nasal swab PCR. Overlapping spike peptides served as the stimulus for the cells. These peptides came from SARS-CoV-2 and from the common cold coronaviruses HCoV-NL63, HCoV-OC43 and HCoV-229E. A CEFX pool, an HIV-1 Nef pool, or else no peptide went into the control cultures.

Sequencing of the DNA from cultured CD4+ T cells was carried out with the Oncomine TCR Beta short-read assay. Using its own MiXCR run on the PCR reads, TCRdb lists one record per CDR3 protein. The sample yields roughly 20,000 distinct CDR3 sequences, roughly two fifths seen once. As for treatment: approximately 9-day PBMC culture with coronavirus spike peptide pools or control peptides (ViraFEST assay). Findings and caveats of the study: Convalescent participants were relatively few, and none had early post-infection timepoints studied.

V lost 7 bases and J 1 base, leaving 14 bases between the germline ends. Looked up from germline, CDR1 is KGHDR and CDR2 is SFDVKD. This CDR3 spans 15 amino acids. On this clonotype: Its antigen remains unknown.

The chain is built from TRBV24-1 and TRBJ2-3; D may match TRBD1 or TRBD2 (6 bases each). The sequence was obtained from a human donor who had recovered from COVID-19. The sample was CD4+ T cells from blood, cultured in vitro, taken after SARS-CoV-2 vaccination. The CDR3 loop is CATRGQGGGTDTQYF. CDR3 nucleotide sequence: TGTGCCACCAGGGGACAAGGAGGGGGCACAGATACGCAGTATTTT.